The text below deals with one T cell receptor beta chain. This entry is derived from a study of T cell responses to AZD1222 COVID-19 vaccine. Germline V lookup: CDR1 MNHEY, CDR2 SVGAGI. The junction had 6 bases not matched to a gene; V was cut back by 0 bases and J by 4 bases. The CDR3 contains 16 residues. Only in-frame clones appear in the TCRdb table, and some are missing; sequencing was by immunoSEQ multiplex PCR. Of approximately 71,000 clones listed, 80% are singletons. The chain links TRBV6-5 to TRBJ2-5, with TRBD2 identical over 9 bases. The specimen comprised peripheral blood, sampled on day 0 of AZD1222 vaccination. The sequence was collected from an adult in good health. DNA for the CDR3: TGTGCCAGCAGTTACTCGGGCGGGGGGGCCACAGAGACCCAGTACTTC. It encodes CASSYSGGGATETQYF.